The 7 T cell receptor beta chains presented below share a single source sample, sequenced in a study of blood T cell repertoires in COVID-19 (dated by TCRdb to 2020 to 2021). Receptor amplification or capture employed the immunoSEQ multiplex PCR assay. The source is immuneACCESS, and TCRdb retained only in-frame sequences with V and J called. Part of the clones is not carried over; for the studies checked, unresolved V genes explain less than half of this, and the remainder is unexplained. For this sample there are nearly 40,000 clones; around four fifths appear just once. The ten largest clones take up around 40% of the sample. Material for sequencing was peripheral blood. The receptor source for this set is a man older than 75 with active or convalescent COVID-19.

The J gene is TRBJ2-7, the V gene TRBV10-3, with 7 bases that match TRBD1. There are 15 residues in the CDR3. The V gene's germline CDR1 is ENHRY and CDR2 SYGVKD. The J segment lost 5 bases and the V segment lost 2 bases, leaving 9 bases of the junction unmatched. The DNA of the CDR3 is TGTGCCATCAGTGAGGTGACAGGGAAGCGCAACGAGCAGTACTTC. This gives the protein CAISEVTGKRNEQYF.

The J gene is TRBJ2-5, the V gene TRBV30; 9 nucleotides match TRBD1. V was clipped by 6 bases and J by 5 bases; unmatched bases: 10. The CDR3 loop spans 14 amino acids. CDR1 and CDR2 (germline): GTSNPN, SVGIG (reference sequence). Here the CDR3 DNA reads TGTGCCTGTCTCGGGGACAGGGTGGTGGAGACCCAGTACTTC. Encoded protein: CACLGDRVVETQYF.

The chain links TRBV20-1 to TRBJ1-5; 10 positions agree with TRBD1. Germline V gives CDR1 DFQATT, CDR2 SNEGSKA (reference sequence). V dropped 3 bases and J dropped 3; count of bases not matched to a gene: 5. This CDR3 contains 15 residues. Here the CDR3 reads CSASSGTGVNQPQHF. CDR3 coding DNA: TGCAGTGCTAGTTCGGGGACAGGGGTCAATCAGCCCCAGCATTTT.

The rearrangement links TRBV5-4 to TRBJ1-2; 7 nucleotides align to TRBD1. CDR1 is SGHNT and CDR2 is YYREEE in the germline V gene (reference sequence). V gave up 4 bases and J gave up 4 bases; unmatched junction bases: 10. This CDR3 has 15 amino acids. The CDR3 sequence: CASSRRDRALYGYTF. The CDR3 region has the DNA TGTGCCAGCAGCCGGCGCGACAGGGCCCTCTATGGCTACACCTTC. Based on the CDR3 plus reference TRBV5-4 and TRBJ1-2, the full variable domain is ETGVTQSPTHLIKTRGQQVTLRCSSQSGHNTVSWYQQALGQGPQFIFQYYREEENGRGNFPPRFSGLQFPNYSSELNVNALELDDSALYLCASSRRDRALYGYTFGSGTRLTVV.

This clone is a singleton in its sample. The chain combines TRBV4-3 with TRBJ2-7; 15 nucleotides agree with TRBD2. V trimming: 3 bases; J trimming: 4 bases; junction bases outside the gene matches: 10. Per germline, CDR1 LGHNA and CDR2 YSLEER. The CDR3 has 18 residues. The CDR3 loop is CASSHRTSGGEYQYEQYF. In DNA, the CDR3 is TGCGCCAGCAGCCACCGGACTAGCGGGGGGGAGTATCAATACGAGCAGTACTTC.

V gene TRBV7-2 combines with J gene TRBJ2-7, with 13 bases aligning to TRBD2. Germline loops: CDR1 SGHTA, CDR2 FQGNSA. The V gene end was trimmed by 5 bases and the J gene end by 0 bases; junction bases not matched to a gene: 13. This CDR3 has 19 residues. The chain's CDR3 is CASSPQLGLAGSVSYEQYF. As DNA, the CDR3 is TGTGCCAGCAGCCCCCAGTTGGGACTAGCGGGATCCGTCTCCTACGAGCAGTACTTC.

The CDR3 loop is CASSPGTGELFF. CDR3 nucleotides: TGTGCCAGCAGCCCAGGGACAGGGGAGCTGTTTTTT. The chain joins TRBV7-9 to TRBJ2-2; possibly TRBD1 for D (6 bases). The CDR3 contains 12 residues. The V end lost 5 bases, the J end lost 8 bases, and 9 bases lay between the germline ends. Germline V gene data show CDR1 as SEHNR and CDR2 as FQNEAQ (reference sequence).